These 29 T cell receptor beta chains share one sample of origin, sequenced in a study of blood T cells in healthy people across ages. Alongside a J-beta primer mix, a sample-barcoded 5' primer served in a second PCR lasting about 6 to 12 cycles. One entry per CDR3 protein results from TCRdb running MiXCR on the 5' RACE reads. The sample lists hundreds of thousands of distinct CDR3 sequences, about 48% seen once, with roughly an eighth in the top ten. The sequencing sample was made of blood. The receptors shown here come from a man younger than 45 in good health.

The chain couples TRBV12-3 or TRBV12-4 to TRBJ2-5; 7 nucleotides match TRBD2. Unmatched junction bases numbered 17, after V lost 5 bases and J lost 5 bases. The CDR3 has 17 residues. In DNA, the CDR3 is TGTGCCAGCAGTCCGAACTCACTAGCGAATAACCGCGAGACCCAGTACTTC. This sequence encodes CASSPNSLANNRETQYF.

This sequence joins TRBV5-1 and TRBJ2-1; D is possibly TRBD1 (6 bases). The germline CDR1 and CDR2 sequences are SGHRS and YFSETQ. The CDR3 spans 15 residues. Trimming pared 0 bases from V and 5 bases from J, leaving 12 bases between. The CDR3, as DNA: TGCGCCAGCAGCTTGGGGCCAGGGGTTGACAATGAGCAGTTCTTC. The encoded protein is CASSLGPGVDNEQFF.

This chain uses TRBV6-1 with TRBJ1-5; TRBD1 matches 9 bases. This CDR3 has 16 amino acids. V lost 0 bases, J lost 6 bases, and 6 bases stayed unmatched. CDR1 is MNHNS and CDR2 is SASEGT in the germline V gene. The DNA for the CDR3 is TGTGCCAGCAGTGAAGCTCGAGACAGGGGGGGTCAGCCCCAGCATTTT. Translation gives CASSEARDRGGQPQHF.

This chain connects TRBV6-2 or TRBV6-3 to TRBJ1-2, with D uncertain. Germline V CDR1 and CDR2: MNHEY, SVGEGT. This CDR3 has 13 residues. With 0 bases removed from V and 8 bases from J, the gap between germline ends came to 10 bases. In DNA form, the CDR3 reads TGTGCCAGCAGTTACTCGACCGGGGAAGGCTACACCTTC. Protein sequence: CASSYSTGEGYTF.

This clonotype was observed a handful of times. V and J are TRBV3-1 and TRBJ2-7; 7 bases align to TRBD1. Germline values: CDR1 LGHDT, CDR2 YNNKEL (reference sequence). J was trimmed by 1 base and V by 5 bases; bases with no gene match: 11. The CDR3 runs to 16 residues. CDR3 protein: CASSAWTGGVSYEQYF. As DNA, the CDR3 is TGTGCCAGCAGCGCCTGGACAGGTGGGGTGTCCTACGAGCAGTACTTC.

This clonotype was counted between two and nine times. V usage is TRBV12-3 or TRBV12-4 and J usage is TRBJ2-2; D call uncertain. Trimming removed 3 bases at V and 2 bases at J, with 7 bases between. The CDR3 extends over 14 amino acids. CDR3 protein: CASSLFRNTGELFF. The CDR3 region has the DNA TGTGCCAGCAGTTTGTTCAGAAACACCGGGGAGCTGTTTTTT.

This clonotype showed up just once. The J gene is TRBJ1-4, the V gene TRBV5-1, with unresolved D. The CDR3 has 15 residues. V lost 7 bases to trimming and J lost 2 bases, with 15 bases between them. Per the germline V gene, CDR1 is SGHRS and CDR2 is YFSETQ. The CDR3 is CASEPPQGTNEKLFF. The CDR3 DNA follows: TGCGCCAGCGAACCCCCCCAAGGGACTAATGAAAAACTGTTTTTT.

The CDR3 loop reads CSALGIGPDTQYF. The CDR3 DNA reads as TGCAGTGCTCTAGGGATAGGGCCCGATACGCAGTATTTT. This chain links TRBV20-1 with TRBJ2-3, with no clear D. Per the germline V gene, CDR1 is DFQATT and CDR2 is SNEGSKA (reference sequence). The ends were cut back, 5 bases at V and 6 bases at J, with 15 bases in the middle. There are 13 residues in the CDR3.

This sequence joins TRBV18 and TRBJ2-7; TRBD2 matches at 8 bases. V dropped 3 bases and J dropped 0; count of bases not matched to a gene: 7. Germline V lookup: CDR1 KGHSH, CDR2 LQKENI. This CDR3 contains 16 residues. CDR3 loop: CASSPARSGGSYEQYF. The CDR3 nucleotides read TGTGCCAGCTCACCTGCCCGGAGCGGGGGCTCCTACGAGCAGTACTTC.

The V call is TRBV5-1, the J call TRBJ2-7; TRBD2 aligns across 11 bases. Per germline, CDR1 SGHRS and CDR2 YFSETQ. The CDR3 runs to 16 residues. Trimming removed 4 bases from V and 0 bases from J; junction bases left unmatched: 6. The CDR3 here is CASSPGLAVSSYEQYF. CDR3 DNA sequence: TGCGCCAGCAGCCCGGGACTAGCGGTTAGCTCCTACGAGCAGTACTTC.

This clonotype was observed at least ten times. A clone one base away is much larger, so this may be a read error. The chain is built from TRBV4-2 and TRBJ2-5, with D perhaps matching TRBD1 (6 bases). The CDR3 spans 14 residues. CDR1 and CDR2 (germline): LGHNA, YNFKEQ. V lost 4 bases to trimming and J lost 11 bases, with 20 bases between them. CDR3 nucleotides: TGTGCCAGCAGCCCCGACAGGTTTTACAATGAGCAGTACTTC. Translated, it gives CASSPDRFYNEQYF.

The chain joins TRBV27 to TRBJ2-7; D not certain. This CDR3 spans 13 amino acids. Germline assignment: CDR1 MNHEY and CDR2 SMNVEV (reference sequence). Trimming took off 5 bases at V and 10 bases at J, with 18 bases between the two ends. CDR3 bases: TGTGCCAGCAGTATGACATGGAACCGGCCCCAGTACTTC. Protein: CASSMTWNRPQYF.

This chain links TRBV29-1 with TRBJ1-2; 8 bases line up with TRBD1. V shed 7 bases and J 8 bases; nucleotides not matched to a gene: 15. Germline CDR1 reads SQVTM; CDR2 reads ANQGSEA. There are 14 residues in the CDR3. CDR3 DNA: TGCAGCGCTAGGGATCTTGGACAGGGCGAAGGCTACACCTTC. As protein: CSARDLGQGEGYTF. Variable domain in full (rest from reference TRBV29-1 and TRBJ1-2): SAVISQKPSRDICQRGTSLTIQCQVDSQVTMMFWYRQQPGQSLTLIATANQGSEATYESGFVIDKFPISRPNLTFSTLTVSNMSPEDSSIYLCSARDLGQGEGYTFGSGTRLTVV.

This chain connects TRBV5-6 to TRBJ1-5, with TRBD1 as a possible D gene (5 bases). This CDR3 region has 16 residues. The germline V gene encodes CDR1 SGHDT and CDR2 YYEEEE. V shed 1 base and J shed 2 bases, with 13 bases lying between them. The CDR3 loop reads CASSLRERGRNQPQHF. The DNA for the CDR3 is TGTGCCAGCAGCTTGCGGGAGAGGGGCCGCAATCAGCCCCAGCATTTT.

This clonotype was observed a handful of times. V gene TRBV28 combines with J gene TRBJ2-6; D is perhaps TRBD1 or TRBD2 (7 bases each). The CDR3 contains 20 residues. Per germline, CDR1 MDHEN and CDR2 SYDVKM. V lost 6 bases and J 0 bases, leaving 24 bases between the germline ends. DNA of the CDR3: TGTGCCAGCAGAATCCAGGGGGGGGATCACCTTTCCTCTGGGGCCAACGTCCTGACTTTC. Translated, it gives CASRIQGGDHLSSGANVLTF.

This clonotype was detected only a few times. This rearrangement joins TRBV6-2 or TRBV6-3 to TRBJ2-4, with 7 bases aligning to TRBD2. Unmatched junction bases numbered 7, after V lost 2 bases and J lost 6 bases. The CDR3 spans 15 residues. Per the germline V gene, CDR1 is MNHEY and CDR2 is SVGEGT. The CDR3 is CASSYGRGGGNIQYF. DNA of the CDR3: TGTGCCAGCAGTTACGGGAGGGGTGGAGGAAACATTCAGTACTTC.

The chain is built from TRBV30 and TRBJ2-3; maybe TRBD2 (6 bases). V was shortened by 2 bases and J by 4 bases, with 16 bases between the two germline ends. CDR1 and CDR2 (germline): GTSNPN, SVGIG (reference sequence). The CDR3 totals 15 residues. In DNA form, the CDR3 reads TGTGCCTGGAGTTGGAGGGTTTCAAGGGCAGATACGCAGTATTTT. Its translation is CAWSWRVSRADTQYF.

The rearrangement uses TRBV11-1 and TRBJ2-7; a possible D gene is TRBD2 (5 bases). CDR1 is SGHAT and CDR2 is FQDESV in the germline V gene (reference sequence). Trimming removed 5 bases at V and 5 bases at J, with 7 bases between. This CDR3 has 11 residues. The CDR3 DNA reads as TGTGCCAGCAGCGTTAGCGACGAGCAGTACTTC. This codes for CASSVSDEQYF.

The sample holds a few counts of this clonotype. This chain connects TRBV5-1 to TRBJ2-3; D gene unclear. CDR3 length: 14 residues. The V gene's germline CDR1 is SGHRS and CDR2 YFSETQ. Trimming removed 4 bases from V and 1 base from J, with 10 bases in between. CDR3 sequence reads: CASSLESRTDTQYF. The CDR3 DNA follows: TGCGCCAGCAGCCTGGAGAGCCGCACAGATACGCAGTATTTT.

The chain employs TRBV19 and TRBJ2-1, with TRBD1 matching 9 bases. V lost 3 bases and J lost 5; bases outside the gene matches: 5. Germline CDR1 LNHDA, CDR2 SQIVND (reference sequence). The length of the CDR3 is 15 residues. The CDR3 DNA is TGTGCCAGTAGTATGGAACAGGGGGCCCACAATGAGCAGTTCTTC. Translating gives CASSMEQGAHNEQFF.

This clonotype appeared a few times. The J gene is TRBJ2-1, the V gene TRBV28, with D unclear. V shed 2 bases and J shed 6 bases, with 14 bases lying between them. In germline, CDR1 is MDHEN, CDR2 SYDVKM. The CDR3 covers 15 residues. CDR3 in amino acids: CASSLSSNLINEQFF. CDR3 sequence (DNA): TGTGCCAGCAGTTTAAGCAGCAACCTCATCAATGAGCAGTTCTTC. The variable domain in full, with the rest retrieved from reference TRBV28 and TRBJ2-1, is DVKVTQSSRYLVKRTGEKVFLECVQDMDHENMFWYRQDPGLGLRLIYFSYDVKMKEKGDIPEGYSVSREKKERFSLILESASTNQTSMYLCASSLSSNLINEQFFGPGTRLTVL.

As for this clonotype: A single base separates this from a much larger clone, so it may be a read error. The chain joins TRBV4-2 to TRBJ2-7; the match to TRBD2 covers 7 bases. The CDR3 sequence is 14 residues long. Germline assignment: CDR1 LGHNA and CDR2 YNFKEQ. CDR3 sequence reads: CACSQGLGGYEQYF. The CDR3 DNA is TGTGCCTGCAGCCAAGGTTTGGGGGGGTACGAGCAGTACTTC.

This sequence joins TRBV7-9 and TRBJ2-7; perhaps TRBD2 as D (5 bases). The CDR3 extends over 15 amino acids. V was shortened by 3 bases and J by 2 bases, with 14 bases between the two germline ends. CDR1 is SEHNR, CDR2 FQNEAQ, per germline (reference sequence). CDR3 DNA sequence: TGTGCCAGCAGCTTCCTCCATGCGGGTCCCTACGAGCAGTACTTC. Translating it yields CASSFLHAGPYEQYF.

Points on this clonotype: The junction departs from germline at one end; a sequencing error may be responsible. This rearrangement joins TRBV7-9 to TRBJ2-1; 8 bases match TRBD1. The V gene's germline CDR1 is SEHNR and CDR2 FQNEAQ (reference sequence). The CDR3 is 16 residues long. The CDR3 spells CASSTGGTGYYNERFF. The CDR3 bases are TGTGCCAGCAGCACCGGAGGGACAGGATATTACAATGAGCGGTTCTTC.

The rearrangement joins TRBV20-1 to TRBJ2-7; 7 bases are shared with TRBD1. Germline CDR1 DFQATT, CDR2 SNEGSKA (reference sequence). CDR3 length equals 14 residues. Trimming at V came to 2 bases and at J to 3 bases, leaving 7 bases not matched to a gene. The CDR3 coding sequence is TGCAGTGCTAGATCCAGAGGGGGCAGCTACGAGCAGTACTTC. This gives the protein CSARSRGGSYEQYF.

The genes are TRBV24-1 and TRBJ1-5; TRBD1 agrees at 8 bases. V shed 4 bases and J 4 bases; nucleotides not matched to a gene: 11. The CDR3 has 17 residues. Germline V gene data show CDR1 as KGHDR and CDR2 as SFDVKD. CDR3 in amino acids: CATSDPPGQGSNQPQHF. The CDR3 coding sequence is TGTGCCACCAGTGACCCGCCAGGACAGGGCTCGAATCAGCCCCAGCATTTT.

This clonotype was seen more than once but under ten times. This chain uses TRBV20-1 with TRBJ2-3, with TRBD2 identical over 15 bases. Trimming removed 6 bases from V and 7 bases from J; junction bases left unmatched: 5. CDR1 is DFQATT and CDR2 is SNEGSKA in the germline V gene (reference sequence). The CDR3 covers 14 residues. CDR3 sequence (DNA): TGCAGTGCCCGGACTAGCGGGGGGGCACATACGCAGTATTTT. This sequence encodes CSARTSGGAHTQYF.

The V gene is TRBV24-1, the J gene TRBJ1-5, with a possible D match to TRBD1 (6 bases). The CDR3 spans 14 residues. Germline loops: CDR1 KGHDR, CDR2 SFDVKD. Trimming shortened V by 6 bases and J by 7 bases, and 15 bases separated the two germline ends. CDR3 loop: CATSSQGWGQPQHF. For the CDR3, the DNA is TGTGCCACCAGTTCACAGGGTTGGGGACAGCCCCAGCATTTT.

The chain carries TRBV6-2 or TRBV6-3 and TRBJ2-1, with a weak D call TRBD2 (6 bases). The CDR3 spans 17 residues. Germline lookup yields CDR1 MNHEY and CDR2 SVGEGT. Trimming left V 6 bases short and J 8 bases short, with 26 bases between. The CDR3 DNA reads TGTGCCAGCAGCTCCCCCCAGGGACGTGTGGGCGGGGATGAGCAGTTCTTC. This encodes CASSSPQGRVGGDEQFF.